This T cell receptor (beta chain) was sequenced during a study of shared clonotypes between healthy human individuals. The method was immunoSEQ multiplex PCR; TCRdb's version includes in-frame clones alone and lacks a portion of them. This table has hundreds of thousands of clones, about 95% appearing once. Terminally differentiated effector memory CD45RA+ cells were left out of the naive CD8 fraction, which was CD45RO-negative and positively selected for CCR7. Trimming took 2 bases from V and 1 from J; bases not matched to a gene: 5. Germline assignment: CDR1 SGHDT and CDR2 YYEEEE. The CDR3 runs 15 residues.

The clonotype comes from a woman aged 25-40 years in good health. The V and J genes are TRBV5-6 and TRBJ2-5; 7 positions match TRBD1. Sequencing was performed on naive CD8+ T cells sorted from blood. In DNA form, the CDR3 reads TGTGCCAGCAGCTTTAAGGGGGCGGGCCAAGAGACCCAGTACTTC. It yields the protein CASSFKGAGQETQYF. Combining the CDR3 with reference TRBV5-6 and TRBJ2-5 gives the whole variable domain DAGVTQSPTHLIKTRGQQVTLRCSPKSGHDTVSWYQQALGQGPQFIFQYYEEEERQRGNFPDRFSGHQFPNYSSELNVNALLLGDSALYLCASSFKGAGQETQYFGPGTRLLVL.